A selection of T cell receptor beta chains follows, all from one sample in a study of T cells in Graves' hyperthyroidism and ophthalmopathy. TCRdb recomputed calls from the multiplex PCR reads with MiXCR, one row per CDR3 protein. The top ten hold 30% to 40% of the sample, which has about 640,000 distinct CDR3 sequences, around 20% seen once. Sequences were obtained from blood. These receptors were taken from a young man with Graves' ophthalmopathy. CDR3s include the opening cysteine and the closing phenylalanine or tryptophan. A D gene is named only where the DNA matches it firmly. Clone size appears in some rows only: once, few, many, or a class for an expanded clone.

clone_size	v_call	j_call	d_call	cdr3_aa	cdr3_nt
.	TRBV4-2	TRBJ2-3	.	CASSQVNRSPDTQYF	TGTGCCAGCAGCCAAGTCAATAGGTCCCCAGATACGCAGTATTTT
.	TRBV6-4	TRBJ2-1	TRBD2	CASSPTSGSSNEQFF	TGTGCCAGCAGTCCCACTAGCGGGAGTTCCAATGAGCAGTTCTTC
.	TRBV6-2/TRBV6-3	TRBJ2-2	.	CASSSGRSYTGELFF	TGTGCCAGCAGCTCTGGACGGAGCTACACCGGGGAGCTGTTTTTT
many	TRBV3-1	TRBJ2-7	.	CASSQAFYEQYF	TGTGCCAGCAGCCAAGCGTTCTACGAGCAGTACTTC
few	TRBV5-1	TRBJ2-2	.	CASSEGGVGELFF	TGCGCCAGCAGTGAGGGCGGTGTCGGGGAGCTGTTTTTT
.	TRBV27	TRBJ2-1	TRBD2	CASSHTGTIDEQFF	TGTGCCAGCAGTCACACCGGGACTATCGATGAGCAGTTCTTC
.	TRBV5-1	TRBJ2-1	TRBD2	CASSLSGRFSYNEQFF	TGCGCCAGCAGCTTGAGCGGGAGGTTCTCCTACAATGAGCAGTTCTTC
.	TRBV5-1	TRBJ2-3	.	CASSSGGVADTQYF	TGCGCCAGCAGCTCGGGCGGGGTGGCAGATACGCAGTATTTT
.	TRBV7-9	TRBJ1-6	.	CASSQAGGNSPLHF	TGTGCCAGCAGCCAAGCGGGGGGCAATTCACCCCTCCACTTT
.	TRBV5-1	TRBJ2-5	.	CASSLGHQGVETQYF	TGCGCCAGCAGCTTGGGACACCAGGGCGTGGAGACCCAGTACTTC
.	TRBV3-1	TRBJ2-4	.	CASSQVFPVSGFAGAKNIQYF	TGTGCCAGCAGCCAAGTTTTTCCGGTGTCCGGCTTCGCGGGGGCCAAAAACATTCAGTACTTC
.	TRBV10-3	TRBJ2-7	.	CAISEGGSTYEQYF	TGTGCCATCAGTGAGGGTGGGAGTACCTACGAGCAGTACTTC
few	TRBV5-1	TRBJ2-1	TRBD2	CASSVSGTSNEQFF	TGCGCCAGCAGTGTCTCCGGGACTAGCAATGAGCAGTTCTTC
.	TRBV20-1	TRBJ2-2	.	CSALLAGELFF	TGCAGTGCACTACTAGCCGGGGAGCTGTTTTTT
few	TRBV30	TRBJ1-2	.	CAWRAPHPNYGYTF	TGTGCCTGGAGGGCTCCCCACCCTAACTATGGCTACACCTTC
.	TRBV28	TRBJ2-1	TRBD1	CASKQGGNEQFF	TGTGCCAGCAAACAGGGGGGTAATGAGCAGTTCTTC
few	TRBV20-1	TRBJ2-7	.	CSARGVEQYF	TGCAGTGCTAGAGGGGTAGAGCAGTACTTC
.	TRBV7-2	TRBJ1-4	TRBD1	CASSIDRVSNEKLFF	TGTGCCAGCAGCATCGACAGGGTCTCTAATGAAAAACTGTTTTTT
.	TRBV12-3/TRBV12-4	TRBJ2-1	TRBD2	CASRGLAETYNEQFF	TGTGCCAGCAGGGGACTAGCGGAGACCTACAATGAGCAGTTCTTC
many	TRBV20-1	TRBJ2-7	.	CSAKEPGVTYEQYF	TGCAGTGCCAAAGAGCCAGGGGTAACCTACGAGCAGTACTTC
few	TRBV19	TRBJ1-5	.	CASSIDPRQEYEQPQHF	TGTGCCAGTAGTATAGATCCCCGACAGGAGTACGAACAGCCCCAGCATTTT
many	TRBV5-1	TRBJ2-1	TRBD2	CASSSLTSGRGEQFF	TGCGCCAGCAGCTCTTTGACTAGCGGGAGGGGTGAGCAGTTCTTC
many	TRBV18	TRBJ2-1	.	CASSLVNSYNEQFF	TGTGCCAGCTCCCTAGTGAACTCCTACAATGAGCAGTTCTTC
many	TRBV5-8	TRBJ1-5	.	CASSPSGGHQPQHF	TGTGCCAGCAGCCCTTCCGGGGGGCATCAGCCCCAGCATTTT
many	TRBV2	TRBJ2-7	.	CASSEGLSYEQYF	TGTGCCAGCAGTGAAGGGTTATCCTACGAGCAGTACTTC
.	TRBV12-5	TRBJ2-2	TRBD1	CASGLATGDANTGELFF	TGTGCTAGTGGTTTGGCTACAGGGGACGCGAACACCGGGGAGCTGTTTTTT
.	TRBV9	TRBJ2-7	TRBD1	CASSGTGGFHEQYF	TGTGCCAGCAGCGGGACAGGGGGCTTCCACGAGCAGTACTTC
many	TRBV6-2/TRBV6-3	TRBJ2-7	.	CASSYRGTYEQYF	TGTGCCAGCAGTTACAGGGGGACCTACGAGCAGTACTTC
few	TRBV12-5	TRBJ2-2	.	CASGLPETGELFF	TGTGCTAGTGGTTTACCAGAGACCGGGGAGCTGTTTTTT
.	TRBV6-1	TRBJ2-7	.	CASGFGESSYEQYF	TGTGCCAGCGGATTTGGGGAGAGCTCCTACGAGCAGTACTTC
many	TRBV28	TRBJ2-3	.	CASSLMGSRTDTQYF	TGTGCCAGCAGTTTGATGGGGTCCCGCACAGATACGCAGTATTTT
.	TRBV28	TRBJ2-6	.	CASSLRQGGVLTF	TGTGCCAGCAGTTTACGGCAGGGGGGTGTCCTGACTTTC
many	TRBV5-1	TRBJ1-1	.	CASRPRENTEAFF	TGCGCCAGCAGACCGCGGGAGAACACTGAAGCTTTCTTT
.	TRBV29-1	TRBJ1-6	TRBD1	CSAMRDSRSPLHF	TGCAGCGCTATGCGGGACAGCCGTTCACCCCTCCACTTT
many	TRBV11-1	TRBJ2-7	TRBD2	CASSSTLAGVNYEQYF	TGTGCCAGCAGCTCAACGCTAGCGGGGGTCAACTACGAGCAGTACTTC
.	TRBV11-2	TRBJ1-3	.	CASSLLTGSGNTIYF	TGTGCCAGCAGCTTGCTGACCGGCTCTGGAAACACCATATATTTT
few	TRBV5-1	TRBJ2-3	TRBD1	CASSLGSRGQDTQYF	TGCGCCAGCAGCTTGGGGTCAAGGGGGCAGGATACGCAGTATTTT
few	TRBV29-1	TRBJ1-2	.	CSVDSGMYGYTF	TGCAGCGTTGATTCGGGGATGTATGGCTACACCTTC
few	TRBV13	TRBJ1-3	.	CASSFDHSSGNTIYF	TGTGCCAGCAGCTTCGATCACAGCTCTGGAAACACCATATATTTT
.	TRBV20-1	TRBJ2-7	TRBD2	CSARDYYASGTYEQYF	TGCAGTGCTAGAGATTATTACGCTAGCGGGACCTACGAGCAGTACTTC
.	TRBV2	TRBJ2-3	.	CASRLLRDLSTDTQYF	TGTGCCAGCAGGCTGCTCCGGGACTTAAGCACAGATACGCAGTATTTT
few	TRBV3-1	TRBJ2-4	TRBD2	CASSPSGRGAKNIQYF	TGTGCCAGCAGCCCAAGCGGGAGGGGAGCCAAAAACATTCAGTACTTC
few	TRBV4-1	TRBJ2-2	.	CASSQDPGTGNTGELFF	TGCGCCAGCAGCCAAGATCCGGGGACGGGGAACACCGGGGAGCTGTTTTTT
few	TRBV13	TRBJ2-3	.	CASSLRWDSRWEASGTLTDTQYF	TGTGCCAGCAGCTTAAGGTGGGACAGTCGGTGGGAGGCTAGCGGTACACTCACAGATACGCAGTATTTT
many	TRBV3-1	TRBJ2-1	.	CASSQEGDNEQFF	TGTGCCAGCAGCCAAGAAGGGGACAATGAGCAGTTCTTC
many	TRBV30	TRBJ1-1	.	CAWRIVMTEAFF	TGTGCCTGGAGAATAGTCATGACTGAAGCTTTCTTT